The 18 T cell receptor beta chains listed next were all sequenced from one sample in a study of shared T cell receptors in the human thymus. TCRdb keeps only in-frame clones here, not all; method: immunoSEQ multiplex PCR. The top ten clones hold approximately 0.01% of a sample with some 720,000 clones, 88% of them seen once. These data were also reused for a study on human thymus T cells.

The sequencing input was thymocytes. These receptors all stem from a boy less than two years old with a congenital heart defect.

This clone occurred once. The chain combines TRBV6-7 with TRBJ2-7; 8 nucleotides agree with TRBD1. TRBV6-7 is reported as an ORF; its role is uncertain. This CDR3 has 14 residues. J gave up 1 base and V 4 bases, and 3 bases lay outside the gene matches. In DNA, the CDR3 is TGTGCCAGCAGTTCTAGACAGGGGTCCTACGAGCAGTACTTC. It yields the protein CASSSRQGSYEQYF.

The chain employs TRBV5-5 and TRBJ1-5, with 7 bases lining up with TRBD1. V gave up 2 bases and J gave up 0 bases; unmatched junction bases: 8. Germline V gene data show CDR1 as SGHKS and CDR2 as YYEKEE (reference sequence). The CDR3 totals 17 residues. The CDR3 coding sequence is TGTGCCAGCAGCTTCCGACAGGGCCGGAATAGCAATCAGCCCCAGCATTTT. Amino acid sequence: CASSFRQGRNSNQPQHF.

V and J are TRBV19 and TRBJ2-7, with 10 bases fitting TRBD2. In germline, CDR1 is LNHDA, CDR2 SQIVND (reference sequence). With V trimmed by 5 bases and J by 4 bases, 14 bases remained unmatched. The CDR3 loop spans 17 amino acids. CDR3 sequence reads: CASSSLGGLADLYEQYF. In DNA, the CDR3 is TGTGCCAGTAGTTCTTTAGGCGGACTAGCGGACCTTTACGAGCAGTACTTC.

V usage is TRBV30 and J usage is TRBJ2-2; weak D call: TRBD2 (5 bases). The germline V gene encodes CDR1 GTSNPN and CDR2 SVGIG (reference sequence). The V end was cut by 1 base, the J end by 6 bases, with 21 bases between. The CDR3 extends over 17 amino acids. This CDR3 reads CAWSALDIGGGPGELFF. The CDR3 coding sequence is TGTGCCTGGAGTGCCCTCGATATTGGCGGAGGCCCCGGGGAGCTGTTTTTT.

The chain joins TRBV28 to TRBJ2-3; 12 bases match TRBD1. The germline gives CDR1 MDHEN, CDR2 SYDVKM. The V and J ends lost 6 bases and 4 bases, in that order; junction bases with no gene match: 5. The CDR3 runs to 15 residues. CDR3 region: CASRGQGAGADTQYF. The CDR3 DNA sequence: TGTGCCAGCAGGGGACAGGGGGCGGGGGCAGATACGCAGTATTTT.

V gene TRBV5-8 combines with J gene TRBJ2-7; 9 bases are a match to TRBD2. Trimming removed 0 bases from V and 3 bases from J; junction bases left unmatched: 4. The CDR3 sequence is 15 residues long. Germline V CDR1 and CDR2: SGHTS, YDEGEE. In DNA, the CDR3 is TGTGCCAGCAGCTTGGGTAGCGGGAGCGTCTACGAGCAGTACTTC. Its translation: CASSLGSGSVYEQYF. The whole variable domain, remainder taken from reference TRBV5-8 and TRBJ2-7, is EAGVTQSPTHLIKTRGQQATLRCSPISGHTSVYWYQQALGLGLQFLLWYDEGEERNRGNFPPRFSGRQFPNYSSELNVNALELEDSALYLCASSLGSGSVYEQYFGPGTRLTVT.

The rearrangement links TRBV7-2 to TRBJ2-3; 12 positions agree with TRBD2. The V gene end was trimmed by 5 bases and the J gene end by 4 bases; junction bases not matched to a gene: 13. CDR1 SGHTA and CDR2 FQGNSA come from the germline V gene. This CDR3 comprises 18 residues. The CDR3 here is CASSPTPPGLAGSDTQYF. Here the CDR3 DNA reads TGTGCCAGCAGCCCGACCCCTCCGGGACTAGCGGGTTCAGATACGCAGTATTTT.

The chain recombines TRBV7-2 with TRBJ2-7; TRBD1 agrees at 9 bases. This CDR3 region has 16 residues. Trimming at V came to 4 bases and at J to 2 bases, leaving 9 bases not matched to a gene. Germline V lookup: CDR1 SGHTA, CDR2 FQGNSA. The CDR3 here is CASSSTRDREAYEQYF. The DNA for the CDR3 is TGTGCCAGCAGCTCCACCCGGGACAGGGAGGCCTACGAGCAGTACTTC.

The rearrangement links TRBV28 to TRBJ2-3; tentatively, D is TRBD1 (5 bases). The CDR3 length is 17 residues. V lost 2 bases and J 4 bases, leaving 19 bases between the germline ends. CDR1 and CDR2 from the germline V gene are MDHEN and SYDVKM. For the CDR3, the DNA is TGTGCCAGCAGTTTACGGTCAGGGTGCAGGGTCTCAGATACGCAGTATTTT. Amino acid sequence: CASSLRSGCRVSDTQYF. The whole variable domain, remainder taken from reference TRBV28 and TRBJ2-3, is DVKVTQSSRYLVKRTGEKVFLECVQDMDHENMFWYRQDPGLGLRLIYFSYDVKMKEKGDIPEGYSVSREKKERFSLILESASTNQTSMYLCASSLRSGCRVSDTQYFGPGTRLTVL.

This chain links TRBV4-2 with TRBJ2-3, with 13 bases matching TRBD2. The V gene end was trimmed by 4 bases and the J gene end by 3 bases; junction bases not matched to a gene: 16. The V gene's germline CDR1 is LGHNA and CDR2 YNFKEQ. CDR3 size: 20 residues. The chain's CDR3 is CASSLGQGGTSGRVTDTQYF. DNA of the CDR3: TGTGCCAGCAGCCTCGGACAGGGGGGAACTAGCGGGAGGGTAACAGATACGCAGTATTTT.

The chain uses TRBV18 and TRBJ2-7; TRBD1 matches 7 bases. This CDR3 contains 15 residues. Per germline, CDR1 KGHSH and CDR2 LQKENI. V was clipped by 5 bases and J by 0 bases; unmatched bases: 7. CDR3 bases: TGTGCCAGCTCAGACAGGGTAGGGAGCTCCTACGAGCAGTACTTC. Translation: CASSDRVGSSYEQYF.

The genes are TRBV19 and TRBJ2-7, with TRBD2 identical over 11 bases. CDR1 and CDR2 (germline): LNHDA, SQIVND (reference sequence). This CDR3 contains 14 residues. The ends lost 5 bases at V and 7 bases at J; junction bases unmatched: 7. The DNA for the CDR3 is TGTGCCAGTAGTCCGACTAGCGGGGTAAGAGAGCAGTACTTC. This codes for CASSPTSGVREQYF.

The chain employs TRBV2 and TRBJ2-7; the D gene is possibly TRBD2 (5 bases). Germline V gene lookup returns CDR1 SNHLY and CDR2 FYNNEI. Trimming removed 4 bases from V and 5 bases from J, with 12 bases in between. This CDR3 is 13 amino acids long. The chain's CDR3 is CASSARAFHEQYF. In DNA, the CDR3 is TGTGCCAGCAGTGCGAGGGCCTTCCACGAGCAGTACTTC.

CDR3 DNA sequence: TGTGCCAGCAGCCCTGTTAGGGGCCTCGCGGATGAAAAACTGTTTTTT. Translated, it gives CASSPVRGLADEKLFF. The rearrangement joins TRBV7-8 to TRBJ1-4; D perhaps matches TRBD1 (5 bases). V was trimmed by 5 bases and J by 6 bases, leaving 19 bases between them. The CDR3 length is 16 residues. Germline V CDR1 and CDR2: SGHVS, FQNEAQ.

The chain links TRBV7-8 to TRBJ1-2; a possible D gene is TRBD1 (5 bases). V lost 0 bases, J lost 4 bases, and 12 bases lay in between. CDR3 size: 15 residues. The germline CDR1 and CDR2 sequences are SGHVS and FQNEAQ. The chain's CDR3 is CASSLAQGCGYGYTF. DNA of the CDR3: TGTGCCAGCAGCTTAGCGCAGGGTTGCGGCTATGGCTACACCTTC. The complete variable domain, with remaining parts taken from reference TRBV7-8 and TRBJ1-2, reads GAGVSQSPRYKVAKRGQDVALRCDPISGHVSLFWYQQALGQGPEFLTYFQNEAQLDKSGLPSDRFFAERPEGSVSTLKIQRTQQEDSAVYLCASSLAQGCGYGYTFGSGTRLTVV.

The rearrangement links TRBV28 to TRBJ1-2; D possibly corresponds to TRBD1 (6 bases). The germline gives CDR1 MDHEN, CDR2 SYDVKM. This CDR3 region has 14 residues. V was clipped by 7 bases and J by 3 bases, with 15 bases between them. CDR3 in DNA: TGTGCCAGCACCCCAGGGGCGGCGGACTATGGCTACACCTTC. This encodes CASTPGAADYGYTF.

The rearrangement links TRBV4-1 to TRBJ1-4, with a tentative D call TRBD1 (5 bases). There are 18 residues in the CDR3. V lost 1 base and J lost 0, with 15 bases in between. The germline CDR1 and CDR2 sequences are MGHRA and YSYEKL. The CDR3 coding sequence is TGCGCCAGCAGCCAAGTGGGGGAGGACGATCCAACTAATGAAAAACTGTTTTTT. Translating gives CASSQVGEDDPTNEKLFF.

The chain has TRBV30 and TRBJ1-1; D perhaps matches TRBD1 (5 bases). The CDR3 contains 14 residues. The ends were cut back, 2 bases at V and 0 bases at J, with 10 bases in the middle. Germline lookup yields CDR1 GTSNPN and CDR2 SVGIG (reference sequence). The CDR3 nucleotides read TGTGCCTGGAGTCCTCGACAGATGAACACTGAAGCTTTCTTT. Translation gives CAWSPRQMNTEAFF.